This TCR beta chain was sequenced for a study of regulatory T cells in long-lasting Graves disease. The CDR3 consists of 15 residues. V lost 0 bases to trimming and J lost 3 bases; unmatched junction nucleotides: 4. CDR1 and CDR2 from the germline V gene are DFQATT and SNEGSKA (reference sequence). Study-wide results and caveats: Persistent patients shared 2,741 public clonotypes among themselves. Newly diagnosed patients shared fewer, at under 1,000.

Arm-PCR of CDR3 regions and iRepertoire HTBI primers were used to build TCR beta libraries. TCRdb itself ran the multiplex PCR reads through MiXCR, one entry per CDR3 protein. The sample contains 450,000 to 600,000 distinct CDR3 sequences, about 13% of which appear only once. There are a few counts of this clonotype. Its antigen is as yet unknown. The time point denotes: newly diagnosed GD, antithyroid drugs for less than 3 months. PBMCs were the source of the RNA used for TCR sequencing. A further study also used this sample, focusing on T cells in Graves' hyperthyroidism and ophthalmopathy. That study reports: Graves' hyperthyroidism was deemed stable given no ophthalmopathy progression within 18 months. Using the HTBI primer set, a first-round RT-PCR was run on the TCR CDR3. The model forecast ophthalmopathy, anticipating it by a median roughly 6.5 months before onset.

The clonotype was recovered from a man aged 25-45 years with Graves disease. Sequences were derived from peripheral blood mononuclear cells (PBMCs), sampled at new diagnosis, from a patient treated with antithyroid drugs. The V gene is TRBV20-1, the J gene TRBJ2-1, with 8 bases matching TRBD2. The CDR3 protein is CSARDMGLVYNEQFF. The CDR3, as DNA: TGCAGTGCTAGAGATATGGGACTAGTCTACAATGAGCAGTTCTTC.